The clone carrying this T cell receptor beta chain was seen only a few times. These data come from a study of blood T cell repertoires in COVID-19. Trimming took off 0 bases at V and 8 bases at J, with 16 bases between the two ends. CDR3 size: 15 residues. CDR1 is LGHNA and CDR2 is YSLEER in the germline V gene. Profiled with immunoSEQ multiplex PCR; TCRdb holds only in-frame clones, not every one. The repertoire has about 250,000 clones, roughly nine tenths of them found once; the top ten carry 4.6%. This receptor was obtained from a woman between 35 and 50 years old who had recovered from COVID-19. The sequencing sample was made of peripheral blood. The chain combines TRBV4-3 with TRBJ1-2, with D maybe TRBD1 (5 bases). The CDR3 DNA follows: TGCGCCAGCAGCCAAGAACCCGGTTCAGGGCTCGGCTACACCTTC. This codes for CASSQEPGSGLGYTF.